This TCR beta chain was observed in a study of shared clonotypes between healthy human individuals. Turning to the study itself: Three plates were used per donor for CD4 naive, three for CD4 memory, two for CD8 naive and one for CD8 memory.

The V gene lost 0 bases and the J gene lost 3 bases, with 15 bases spanning the gap. Germline-derived CDR1 and CDR2 are LGHNA and YNFKEQ. This CDR3 region has 18 residues. Study-level points and caveats: Blood was the sole source, and tissue repertoires probably differ.

CD8 cells regarded as naive lacked CD45RO, were positively chosen for CCR7, and omitted terminally differentiated effector memory CD45RA+ cells. A note on this clone: Antigen: not known.

The authors distributed each subset's genomic DNA evenly over several immunoSEQ plates. Per the original methods: Junction-only immunoSEQ sequences carried no quality scores, so filtering differed. Repertoires were generated with immunoSEQ multiplex PCR, while TCRdb's copy carries only in-frame clones and drops some. The V and J calls and clone size are taken from that table; D and trimming were inferred from the DNA. The data hold millions of clones, with about 95% observed a single time. The rearrangement links TRBV4-2 to TRBJ2-6; D is ambiguous. The sequence was collected from a man aged 18 to 30 in good health. Sequencing input: naive CD8+ T cells sorted from blood. Here the CDR3 DNA reads TGTGCCAGCAGCCAAGATCTAGAGAGGAGCAATGGGGCCAACGTCCTGACTTTC. It yields the protein CASSQDLERSNGANVLTF.